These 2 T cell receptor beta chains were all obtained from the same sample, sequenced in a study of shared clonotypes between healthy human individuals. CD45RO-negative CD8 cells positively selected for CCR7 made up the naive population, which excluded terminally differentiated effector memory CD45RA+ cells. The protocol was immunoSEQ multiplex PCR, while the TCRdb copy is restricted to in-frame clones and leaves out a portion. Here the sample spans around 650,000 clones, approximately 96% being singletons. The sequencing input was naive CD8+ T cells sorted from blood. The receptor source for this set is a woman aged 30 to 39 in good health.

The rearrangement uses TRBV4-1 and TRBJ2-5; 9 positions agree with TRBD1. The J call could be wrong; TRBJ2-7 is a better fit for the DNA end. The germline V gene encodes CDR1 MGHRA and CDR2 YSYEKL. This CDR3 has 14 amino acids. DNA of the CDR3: TGCGCCAGCAGCCCCCGGGACAGGGTCCACGAGCAGTACTTC. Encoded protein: CASSPRDRVHEQYF.

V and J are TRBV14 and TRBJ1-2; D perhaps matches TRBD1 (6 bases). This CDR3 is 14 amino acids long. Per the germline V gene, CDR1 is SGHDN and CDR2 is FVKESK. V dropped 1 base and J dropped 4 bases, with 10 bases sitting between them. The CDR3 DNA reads TGTGCCAGCAGCCAAGGGGGGGGCCTCTATGGCTACACCTTC. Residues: CASSQGGGLYGYTF. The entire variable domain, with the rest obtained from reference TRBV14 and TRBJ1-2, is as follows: EAGVTQFPSHSVIEKGQTVTLRCDPISGHDNLYWYRRVMGKEIKFLLHFVKESKQDESGMPNNRFLAERTGGTYSTLKVQPAELEDSGVYFCASSQGGGLYGYTFGSGTRLTVV.